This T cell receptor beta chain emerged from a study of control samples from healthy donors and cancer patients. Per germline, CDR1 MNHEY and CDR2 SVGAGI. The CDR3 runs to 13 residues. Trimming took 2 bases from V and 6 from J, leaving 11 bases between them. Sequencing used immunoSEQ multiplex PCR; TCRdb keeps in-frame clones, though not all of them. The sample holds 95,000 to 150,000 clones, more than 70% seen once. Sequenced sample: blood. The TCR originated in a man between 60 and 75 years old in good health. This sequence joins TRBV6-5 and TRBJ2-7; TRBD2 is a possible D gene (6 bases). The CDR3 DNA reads TGTGCCAGCAGTTACAGGGCGCGGGGCGAGCAGTACTTC. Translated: CASSYRARGEQYF.